These T cell receptor beta chains were read from a single sample in a study of cytomegalovirus exposure and HLA in healthy donors. The method was immunoSEQ multiplex PCR; TCRdb's version includes in-frame clones alone and lacks a portion of them. The repertoire holds over 120,000 clones, with about 84% as singletons. Sequenced: PBMCs. These receptors were obtained from a man in his fifties in good health and CMV-seronegative. Both conserved end residues are part of each CDR3. The D gene is left open where the match is weak. For some rows the clone size is stated as once, few or many, or as a class when expanded; others skip it.

cdr3_nt: TGCGCCAGCAGTGATATCGGAGATACGCAGTATTTT
cdr3_aa: CASSDIGDTQYF
clone_size: few
d_call: -
j_call: TRBJ2-3
v_call: TRBV10-1

cdr3_nt: TGTGCCAGCAGTTCTCAGGCCCACTATAATTCACCCCTCCACTTT
cdr3_aa: CASSSQAHYNSPLHF
clone_size: -
d_call: -
j_call: TRBJ1-6
v_call: TRBV28

cdr3_nt: TGTGCCAGCACCTCCGACTGGCAAGAGACCCAGTACTTC
cdr3_aa: CASTSDWQETQYF
clone_size: -
d_call: -
j_call: TRBJ2-5
v_call: TRBV2

cdr3_nt: TGCAGCGTTATGGGTGTAGCTAGCGGGAGTTCTAGGACGGGATGGGAGCAGTACTTC
cdr3_aa: CSVMGVASGSSRTGWEQYF
clone_size: -
d_call: TRBD2
j_call: TRBJ2-7
v_call: TRBV29-1

cdr3_nt: TGTGCCAGCAGAGGGGGAACCGGACAGGGGGCCGCTTCACCCCTCCACTTT
cdr3_aa: CASRGGTGQGAASPLHF
clone_size: -
d_call: TRBD1
j_call: TRBJ1-6
v_call: TRBV28

cdr3_nt: TGTGCTAGCAGCACTGAATGGACTATAAATTTGAATGAGCAGTTCTTC
cdr3_aa: CASSTEWTINLNEQFF
clone_size: -
d_call: -
j_call: TRBJ2-1
v_call: TRBV7-7

cdr3_nt: TGTGCCAGCAGCCCAGGACTAGCGGGGGGGTTGCTGGCTGAAGAGACCCAGTACTTC
cdr3_aa: CASSPGLAGGLLAEETQYF
clone_size: -
d_call: TRBD2
j_call: TRBJ2-5
v_call: TRBV4-2

cdr3_nt: TGTGCCAGCAGCTCCGTCGCGCAGGGAGGGTCGTGGGGGCATTTT
cdr3_aa: CASSSVAQGGSWGHF
clone_size: -
d_call: -
j_call: TRBJ1-5
v_call: TRBV28

cdr3_nt: TGTGCCAGCAGCGTAGGGCGGGGGACAGATACGCAGTATTTT
cdr3_aa: CASSVGRGTDTQYF
clone_size: once
d_call: TRBD2
j_call: TRBJ2-3
v_call: TRBV9

cdr3_nt: TGTGCTAGTGGTTTGCCAGCCGGGACAGGGGGCTGGTACGAGCAGTACTTC
cdr3_aa: CASGLPAGTGGWYEQYF
clone_size: -
d_call: TRBD1
j_call: TRBJ2-7
v_call: TRBV12-5

cdr3_nt: TGTGCCAGCAGCTTAGGCGGGGGCTCCTACGAGCAGTACTTC
cdr3_aa: CASSLGGGSYEQYF
clone_size: -
d_call: TRBD2
j_call: TRBJ2-7
v_call: TRBV5-4

cdr3_nt: TGCGCCAGCAGCCCAACTTCACAGGGGGCAGGGAGTCAGCCCCAGCATTTT
cdr3_aa: CASSPTSQGAGSQPQHF
clone_size: few
d_call: TRBD1
j_call: TRBJ1-5
v_call: TRBV4-1

cdr3_nt: TGTGCCACTGCGGAGGGGATGAACACTGAAGCTTTCTTT
cdr3_aa: CATAEGMNTEAFF
clone_size: -
d_call: -
j_call: TRBJ1-1
v_call: TRBV7-2

cdr3_nt: TGTGCCAGTAGTAGGAACAGCTACAATGAGCAGTTCTTC
cdr3_aa: CASSRNSYNEQFF
clone_size: -
d_call: -
j_call: TRBJ2-1
v_call: TRBV19

cdr3_nt: TGTGCCAGTAGTATGTCTTTGGGGCAAGGCACTGAAGCTTTCTTT
cdr3_aa: CASSMSLGQGTEAFF
clone_size: -
d_call: -
j_call: TRBJ1-1
v_call: TRBV19

cdr3_nt: TGTGCCAGCAGCCCCCGGGATGGTCTTAATTCACCCCTCCACTTT
cdr3_aa: CASSPRDGLNSPLHF
clone_size: once
d_call: -
j_call: TRBJ1-6
v_call: TRBV7-8

cdr3_nt: TGCGCCAGTAGACGGGAGACCCAGTACTATGGCTACACCTTC
cdr3_aa: CASRRETQYYGYTF
clone_size: -
d_call: -
j_call: TRBJ1-2
v_call: TRBV5-1

cdr3_nt: TGTGCCAGCAGTTACTCTGGGGCGGGGGAAGAGGGCGAGCAGTACTTC
cdr3_aa: CASSYSGAGEEGEQYF
clone_size: -
d_call: TRBD2
j_call: TRBJ2-7
v_call: TRBV6-6